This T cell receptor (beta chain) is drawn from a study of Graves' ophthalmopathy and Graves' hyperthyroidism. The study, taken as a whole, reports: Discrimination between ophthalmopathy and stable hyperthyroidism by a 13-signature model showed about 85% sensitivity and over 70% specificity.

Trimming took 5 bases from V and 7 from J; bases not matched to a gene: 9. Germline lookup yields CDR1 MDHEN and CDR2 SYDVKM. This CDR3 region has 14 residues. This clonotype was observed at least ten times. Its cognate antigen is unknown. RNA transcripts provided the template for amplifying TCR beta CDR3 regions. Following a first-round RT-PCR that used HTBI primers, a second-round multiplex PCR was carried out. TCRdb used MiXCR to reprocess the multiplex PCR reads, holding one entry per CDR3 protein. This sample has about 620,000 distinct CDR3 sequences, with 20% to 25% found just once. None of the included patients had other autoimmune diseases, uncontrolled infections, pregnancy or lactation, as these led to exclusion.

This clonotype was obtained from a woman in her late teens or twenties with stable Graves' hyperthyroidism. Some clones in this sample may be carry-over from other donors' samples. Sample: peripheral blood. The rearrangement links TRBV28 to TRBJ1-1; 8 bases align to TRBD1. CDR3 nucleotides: TGTGCCAGCAGTCCGGCCGGGGGGACAGGTGAAGCTTTCTTT. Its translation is CASSPAGGTGEAFF.